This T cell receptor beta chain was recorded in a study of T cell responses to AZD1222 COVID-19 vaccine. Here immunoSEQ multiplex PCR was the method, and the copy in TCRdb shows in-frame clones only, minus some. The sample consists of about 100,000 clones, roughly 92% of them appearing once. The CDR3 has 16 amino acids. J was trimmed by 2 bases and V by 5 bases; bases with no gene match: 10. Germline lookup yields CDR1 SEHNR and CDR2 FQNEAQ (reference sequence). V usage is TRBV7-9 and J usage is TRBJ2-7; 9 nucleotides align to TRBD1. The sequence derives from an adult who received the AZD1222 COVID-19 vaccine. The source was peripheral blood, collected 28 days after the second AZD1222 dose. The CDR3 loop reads CASSTYRGRGTYEQYF. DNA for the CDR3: TGTGCCAGCAGCACCTACAGGGGGCGCGGAACCTACGAGCAGTACTTC. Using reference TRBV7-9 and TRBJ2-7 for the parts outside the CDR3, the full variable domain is DTGVSQNPRHKITKRGQNVTFRCDPISEHNRLYWYRQTLGQGPEFLTYFQNEAQLEKSRLLSDRFSAERPKGSFSTLEIQRTEQGDSAMYLCASSTYRGRGTYEQYFGPGTRLTVT.